The following is a T cell receptor (beta chain) sequence with its context. Its target is unknown. It was with 60 Vbeta and 13 Jbeta primers that the PCR ran. TCRdb's table, derived via immunoSEQ multiplex PCR, lists solely in-frame clones and lacks some. The data contain roughly 100,000 clones, 82% of them seen just once; the ten biggest clones take up about 1.6%. The record originates from a study of cytomegalovirus exposure and HLA in healthy donors. Broader study findings: Among CMV-associated TCR beta chains, most appeared HLA-restricted in a later analysis.

J gave up 6 bases and V 4 bases, and 14 bases lay outside the gene matches. The germline gives CDR1 SNHLY, CDR2 FYNNEI. The CDR3 is made up of 16 amino acids. The sequence came from a man in his fifties or sixties in good health and CMV-seronegative. The specimen was PBMCs. The chain is built from TRBV2 and TRBJ2-7; 8 positions match TRBD1. The CDR3 bases are TGTGCCAGCAGTGTACCCCGGACAGGGTTGATTCGCGAGCAGTACTTC. It is translated as CASSVPRTGLIREQYF.